This TCR beta chain was identified in a study of blood T cell repertoires in COVID-19. The ends lost 3 bases at V and 3 bases at J; junction bases unmatched: 1. Germline V gene lookup returns CDR1 MNHNS and CDR2 SASEGT. This CDR3 contains 14 residues. Per the authors' pipeline: Estimation of nucleated cell counts relied on the amplification of reference gene primers. Assay used: immunoSEQ multiplex PCR; TCRdb lists only in-frame clones, some missing. From that table come the V and J calls and clone size; the DNA was used to work out D and trimming. The sample lists about 36,000 clones; roughly 73% were seen once.

The specimen sequenced was peripheral blood. The receptor's source is a man aged 60 to 69 with acute or convalescent COVID-19. V and J are TRBV6-1 and TRBJ2-7, with 11 bases that match TRBD2. The CDR3 protein is CASSEGTSGYEQYF. The CDR3 DNA reads as TGTGCCAGCAGTGAGGGGACTAGCGGCTACGAGCAGTACTTC.